These 9 T cell receptor beta chains share one sample of origin, sequenced in a study of blood T cells in healthy people across ages. Through a sample-barcoded 5' primer and a J-beta primer mix, a second PCR was run for roughly 6 to 12 cycles. TCRdb fed the 5' RACE reads into MiXCR, producing one record per CDR3 protein. The sample carries roughly 680,000 distinct CDR3 sequences, roughly 49% recorded once. The sequenced sample consisted of blood. The receptor source for this set is a woman aged 55-69 years in good health.

This clonotype was counted a single time. The chain employs TRBV9 and TRBJ2-1; perhaps D is TRBD1 or TRBD2 (5 bases each). The V gene's germline CDR1 is SGDLS and CDR2 YYNGEE. V was shortened by 0 bases and J by 0 bases, with 16 bases between the two germline ends. CDR3 length: 18 amino acids. This CDR3 is CASSVDAGGAYSYNEQFF. CDR3 DNA: TGTGCCAGCAGCGTAGACGCGGGTGGGGCCTACTCCTACAATGAGCAGTTCTTC.

This clonotype was picked up a small number of times. V is TRBV7-2 and J is TRBJ1-4; unclear D gene. This CDR3 comprises 14 residues. The ends were cut back, 0 bases at V and 6 bases at J, with 8 bases in the middle. The V gene's germline CDR1 is SGHTA and CDR2 FQGNSA. This CDR3 reads CASSLAIGYEKLFF. Here the CDR3 DNA reads TGTGCCAGCAGCTTAGCGATCGGTTATGAAAAACTGTTTTTT.

CDR3 coding DNA: TGCGCCAGCAGCCAAGATTTAGACCAGAGAAGATACGAGCAGTACTTC. Translation gives CASSQDLDQRRYEQYF. The chain recombines TRBV4-3 with TRBJ2-7, with D unresolved. V was clipped by 0 bases and J by 4 bases, with 16 bases between them. The CDR3 consists of 16 residues. Germline V gene lookup returns CDR1 LGHNA and CDR2 YSLEER.

This clonotype was seen a few times. CDR3 region: CASSYAGQGANIYEQYF. In nucleotides, the CDR3 is TGTGCCAGCAGTTACGCTGGACAGGGGGCGAACATTTACGAGCAGTACTTC. The chain joins TRBV6-5 to TRBJ2-7; TRBD1 matches 11 bases. Germline V gene sequence: CDR1 MNHEY, CDR2 SVGAGI. V lost 2 bases to trimming and J lost 4 bases; unmatched junction nucleotides: 10. The CDR3 runs 17 residues.

This rearrangement joins TRBV5-1 to TRBJ1-1; D not resolved. Germline V gives CDR1 SGHRS, CDR2 YFSETQ. V was cut by 5 bases and J by 1 base, with 12 bases left in between. This CDR3 region has 14 residues. The CDR3 is CASRPELKNTEAFF. The CDR3, as DNA: TGCGCCAGCAGACCCGAACTCAAGAACACTGAAGCTTTCTTT.

V and J are TRBV6-5 and TRBJ1-1; 7 bases map to TRBD1. V was clipped by 6 bases and J by 8 bases; unmatched bases: 18. CDR1 and CDR2 from the germline V gene are MNHEY and SVGAGI. This CDR3 spans 16 amino acids. The CDR3 loop reads CASSPTVKGRGQEAFF. The CDR3 DNA follows: TGTGCCAGCAGCCCTACGGTTAAAGGGCGGGGACAGGAAGCTTTCTTT.

The V and J genes are TRBV6-6 and TRBJ1-6; tentative D call: TRBD1 (6 bases). The V gene's germline CDR1 is MNHNY and CDR2 SVGAGI (reference sequence). The germline V and J ends were trimmed by 0 bases and 5 bases, with 14 bases remaining between them. This CDR3 is built from 17 residues. CDR3 bases: TGTGCCAGCAGTTACTCCGGGTGGGGGGGGCATAATTCACCCCTCCACTTT. Its translation: CASSYSGWGGHNSPLHF.

This rearrangement joins TRBV6-1 to TRBJ2-6; the match to TRBD1 covers 7 bases. Germline V lookup: CDR1 MNHNS, CDR2 SASEGT. Trimming at V came to 6 bases and at J to 0 bases, leaving 11 bases not matched to a gene. The length of the CDR3 is 18 residues. CDR3: CASSPVQGSRSGANVLTF. As DNA, the CDR3 is TGTGCCAGCAGCCCAGTACAGGGGTCCCGCTCTGGGGCCAACGTCCTGACTTTC.

This sequence joins TRBV20-1 and TRBJ2-2; TRBD2 is a possible D gene (6 bases). With 6 bases removed from V and 3 bases from J, the gap between germline ends came to 11 bases. The CDR3 runs to 13 residues. Germline assignment: CDR1 DFQATT and CDR2 SNEGSKA (reference sequence). The CDR3 DNA sequence: TGCAGTGCGGGGGGACTCGACACCGGGGAGCTGTTTTTT. Its protein product is CSAGGLDTGELFF.